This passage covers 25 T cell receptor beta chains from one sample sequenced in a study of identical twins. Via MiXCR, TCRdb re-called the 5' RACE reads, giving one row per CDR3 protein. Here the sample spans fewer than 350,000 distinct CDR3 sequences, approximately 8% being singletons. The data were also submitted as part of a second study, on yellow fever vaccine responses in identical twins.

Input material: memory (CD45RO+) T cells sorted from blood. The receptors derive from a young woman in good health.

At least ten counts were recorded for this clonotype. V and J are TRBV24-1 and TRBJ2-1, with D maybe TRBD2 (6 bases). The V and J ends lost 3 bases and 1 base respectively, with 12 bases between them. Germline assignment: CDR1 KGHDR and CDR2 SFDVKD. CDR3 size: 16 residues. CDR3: CATSDPGGRSYNEQFF. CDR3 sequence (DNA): TGTGCCACCAGTGATCCCGGAGGGAGGTCCTACAATGAGCAGTTCTTC.

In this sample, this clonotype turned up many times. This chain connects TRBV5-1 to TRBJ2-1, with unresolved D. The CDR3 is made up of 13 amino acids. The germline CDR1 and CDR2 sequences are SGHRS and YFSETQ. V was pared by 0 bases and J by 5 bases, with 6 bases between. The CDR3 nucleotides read TGCGCCAGCAGCTTGGCCCCGAACAATGAGCAGTTCTTC. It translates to CASSLAPNNEQFF. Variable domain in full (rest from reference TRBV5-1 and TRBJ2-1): KAGVTQTPRYLIKTRGQQVTLSCSPISGHRSVSWYQQTPGQGLQFLFEYFSETQRNKGNFPGRFSGRQFSNSRSEMNVSTLELGDSALYLCASSLAPNNEQFFGPGTRLTVL.

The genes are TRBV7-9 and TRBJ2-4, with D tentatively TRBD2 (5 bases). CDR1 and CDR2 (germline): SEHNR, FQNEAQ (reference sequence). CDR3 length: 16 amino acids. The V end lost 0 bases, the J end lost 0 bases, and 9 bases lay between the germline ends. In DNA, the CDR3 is TGTGCCAGCAGCTTAGCCCCGGGAATAGCCAAAAACATTCAGTACTTC. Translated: CASSLAPGIAKNIQYF.

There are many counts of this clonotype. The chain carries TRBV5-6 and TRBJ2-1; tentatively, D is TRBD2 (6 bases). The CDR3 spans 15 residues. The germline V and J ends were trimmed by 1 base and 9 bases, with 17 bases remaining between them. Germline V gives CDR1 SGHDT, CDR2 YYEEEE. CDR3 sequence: CASSLMGGGRGEQFF. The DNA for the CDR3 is TGTGCCAGCAGCTTGATGGGGGGAGGACGGGGTGAGCAGTTCTTC.

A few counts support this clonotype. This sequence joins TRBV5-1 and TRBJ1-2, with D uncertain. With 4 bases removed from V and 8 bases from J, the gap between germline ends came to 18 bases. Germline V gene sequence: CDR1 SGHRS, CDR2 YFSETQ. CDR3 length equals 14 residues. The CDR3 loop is CASSAEPGRSGYTF. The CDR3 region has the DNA TGCGCCAGCAGCGCAGAACCGGGAAGAAGCGGCTACACCTTC. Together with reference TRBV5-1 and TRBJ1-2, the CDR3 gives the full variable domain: KAGVTQTPRYLIKTRGQQVTLSCSPISGHRSVSWYQQTPGQGLQFLFEYFSETQRNKGNFPGRFSGRQFSNSRSEMNVSTLELGDSALYLCASSAEPGRSGYTFGSGTRLTVV.

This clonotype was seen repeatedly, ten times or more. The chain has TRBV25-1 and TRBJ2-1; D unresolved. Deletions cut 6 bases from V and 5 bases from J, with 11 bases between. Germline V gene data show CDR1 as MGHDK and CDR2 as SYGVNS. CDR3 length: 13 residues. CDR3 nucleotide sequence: TGTGCCAGCAGCGGCGCTCAAAACAATGAGCAGTTCTTC. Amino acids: CASSGAQNNEQFF.

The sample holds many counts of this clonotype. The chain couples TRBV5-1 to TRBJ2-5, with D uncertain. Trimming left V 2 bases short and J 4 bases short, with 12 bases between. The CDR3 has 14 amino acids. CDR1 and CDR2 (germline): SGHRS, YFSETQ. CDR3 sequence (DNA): TGCGCCAGCAGCTTAGGATTAGTAACAGAGACCCAGTACTTC. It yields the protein CASSLGLVTETQYF.

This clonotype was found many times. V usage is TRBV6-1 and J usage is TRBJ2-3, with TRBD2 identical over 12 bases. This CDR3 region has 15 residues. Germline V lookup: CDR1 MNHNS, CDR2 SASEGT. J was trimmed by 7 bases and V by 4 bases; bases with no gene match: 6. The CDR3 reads CASSASSGGAHTQYF. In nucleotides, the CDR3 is TGTGCCAGCAGTGCGTCTAGCGGGGGGGCTCATACGCAGTATTTT.

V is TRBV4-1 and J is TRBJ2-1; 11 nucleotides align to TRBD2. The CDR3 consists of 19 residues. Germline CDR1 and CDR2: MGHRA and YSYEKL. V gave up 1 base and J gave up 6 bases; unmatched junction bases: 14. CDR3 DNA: TGCGCCAGCAGCCAAGGGGCATTAGCGGGGGGGCCGATCGCCAATGAGCAGTTCTTC. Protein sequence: CASSQGALAGGPIANEQFF.

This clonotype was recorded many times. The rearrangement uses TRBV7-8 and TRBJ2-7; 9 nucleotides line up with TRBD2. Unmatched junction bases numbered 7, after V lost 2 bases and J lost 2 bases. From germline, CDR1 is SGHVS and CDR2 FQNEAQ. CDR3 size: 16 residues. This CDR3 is CASSLSLAGGPYEQYF. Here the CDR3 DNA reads TGTGCCAGCAGCTTAAGTTTGGCGGGAGGGCCCTACGAGCAGTACTTC.

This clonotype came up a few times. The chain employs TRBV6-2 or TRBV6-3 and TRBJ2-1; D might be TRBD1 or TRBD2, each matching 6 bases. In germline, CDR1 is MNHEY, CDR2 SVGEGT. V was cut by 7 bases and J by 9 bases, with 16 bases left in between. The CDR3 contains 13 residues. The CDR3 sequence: CASTPRGLGEQFF. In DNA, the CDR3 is TGTGCCAGCACCCCCCGGGGGCTGGGTGAGCAGTTCTTC.

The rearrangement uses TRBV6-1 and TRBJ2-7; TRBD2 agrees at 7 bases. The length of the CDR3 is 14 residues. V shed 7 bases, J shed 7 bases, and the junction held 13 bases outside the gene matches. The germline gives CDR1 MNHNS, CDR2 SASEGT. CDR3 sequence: CASKVIAGWGEQYF. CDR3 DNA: TGTGCCAGCAAAGTTATAGCGGGCTGGGGGGAGCAGTACTTC.

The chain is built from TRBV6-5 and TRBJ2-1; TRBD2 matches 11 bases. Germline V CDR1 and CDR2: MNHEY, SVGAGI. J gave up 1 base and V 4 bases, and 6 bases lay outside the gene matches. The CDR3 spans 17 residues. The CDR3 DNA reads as TGTGCCAGCAGTTCCCTAGCGGGAGGCCTATCCTACAATGAGCAGTTCTTC. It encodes CASSSLAGGLSYNEQFF.

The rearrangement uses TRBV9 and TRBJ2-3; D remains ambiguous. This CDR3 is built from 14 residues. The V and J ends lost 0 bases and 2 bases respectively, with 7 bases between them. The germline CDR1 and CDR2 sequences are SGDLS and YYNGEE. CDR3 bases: TGTGCCAGCAGCGTAGGGTTCAACACAGATACGCAGTATTTT. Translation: CASSVGFNTDTQYF. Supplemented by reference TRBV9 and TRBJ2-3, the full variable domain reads DSGVTQTPKHLITATGQRVTLRCSPRSGDLSVYWYQQSLDQGLQFLIQYYNGEERAKGNILERFSAQQFPDLHSELNLSSLELGDSALYFCASSVGFNTDTQYFGPGTRLTVL.

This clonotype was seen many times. CDR3 bases: TGTGCCAGCAGTTTAAATACAGGACCTTACGAGCAGTACTTC. This translates into CASSLNTGPYEQYF. The chain joins TRBV12-3 or TRBV12-4 to TRBJ2-7, with D maybe TRBD1 (5 bases). The CDR3 consists of 14 residues. The V gene lost 2 bases and the J gene lost 4 bases, with 12 bases spanning the gap.

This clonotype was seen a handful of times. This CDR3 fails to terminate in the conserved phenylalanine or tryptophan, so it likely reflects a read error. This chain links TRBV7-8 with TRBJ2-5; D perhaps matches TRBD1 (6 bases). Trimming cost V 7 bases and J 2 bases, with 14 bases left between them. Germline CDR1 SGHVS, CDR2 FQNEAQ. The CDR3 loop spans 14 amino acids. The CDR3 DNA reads TGTGCCAGCATGGCAGGGGTTAAGCAAGAGACCCAGTACTTA. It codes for CASMAGVKQETQYL.

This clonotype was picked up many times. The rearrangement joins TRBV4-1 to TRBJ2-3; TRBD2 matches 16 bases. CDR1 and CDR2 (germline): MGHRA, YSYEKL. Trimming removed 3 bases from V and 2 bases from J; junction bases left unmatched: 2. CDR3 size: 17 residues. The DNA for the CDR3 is TGCGCCAGCAGCCAGGGGACTAGCGGGGGGGCCACAGATACGCAGTATTTT. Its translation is CASSQGTSGGATDTQYF.

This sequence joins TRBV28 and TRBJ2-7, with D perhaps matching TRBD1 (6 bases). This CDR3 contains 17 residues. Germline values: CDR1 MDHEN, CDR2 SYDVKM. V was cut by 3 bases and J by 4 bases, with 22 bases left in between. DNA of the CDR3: TGTGCCAGCAGTTTTAGCCCTGGGCAGGGGCGTCTATACGAGCAGTACTTC. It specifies CASSFSPGQGRLYEQYF.

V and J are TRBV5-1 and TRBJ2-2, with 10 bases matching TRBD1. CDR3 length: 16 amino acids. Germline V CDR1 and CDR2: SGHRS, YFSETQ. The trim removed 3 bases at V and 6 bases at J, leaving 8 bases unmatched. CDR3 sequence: CASSSTGTGVPGELFF. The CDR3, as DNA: TGCGCCAGCAGCTCGACCGGGACAGGGGTCCCCGGGGAGCTGTTTTTT.

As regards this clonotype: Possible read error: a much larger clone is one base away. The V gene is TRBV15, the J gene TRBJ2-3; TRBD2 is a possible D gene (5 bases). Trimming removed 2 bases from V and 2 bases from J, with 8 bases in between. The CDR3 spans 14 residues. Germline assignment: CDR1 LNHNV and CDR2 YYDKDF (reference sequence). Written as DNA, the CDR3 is TGTGCCACCAGCAGACTAGCTGACACAGATACGCAGTATTTT. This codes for CATSRLADTDTQYF. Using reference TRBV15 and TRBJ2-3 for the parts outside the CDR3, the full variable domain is DAMVIQNPRYQVTQFGKPVTLSCSQTLNHNVMYWYQQKSSQAPKLLFHYYDKDFNNEADTPDNFQSRRPNTSFCFLDIRSPGLGDTAMYLCATSRLADTDTQYFGPGTRLTVL.

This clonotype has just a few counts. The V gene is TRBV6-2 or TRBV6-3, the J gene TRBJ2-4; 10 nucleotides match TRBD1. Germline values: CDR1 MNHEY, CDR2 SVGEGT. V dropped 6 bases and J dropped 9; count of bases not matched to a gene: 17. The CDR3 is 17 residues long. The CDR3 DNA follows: TGTGCCAGCAGCCAAGCCCCCGGGACAGGGGTTGGGAGCATTCAGTACTTC. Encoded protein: CASSQAPGTGVGSIQYF.

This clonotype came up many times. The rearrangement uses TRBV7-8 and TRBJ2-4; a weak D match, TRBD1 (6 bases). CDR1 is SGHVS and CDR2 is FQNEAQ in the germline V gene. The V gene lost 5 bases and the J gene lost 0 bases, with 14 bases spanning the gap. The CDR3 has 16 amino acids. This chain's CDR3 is CASSPGTNLAKNIQYF. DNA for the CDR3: TGTGCCAGCAGCCCCGGGACAAACCTAGCCAAAAACATTCAGTACTTC.

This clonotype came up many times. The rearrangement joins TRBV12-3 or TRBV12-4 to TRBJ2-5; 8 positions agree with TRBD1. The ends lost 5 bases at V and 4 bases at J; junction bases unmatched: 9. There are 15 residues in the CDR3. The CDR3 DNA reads TGTGCCAGCAGTCCCCCGACAGGGGTAGGAGAGACCCAGTACTTC. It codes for CASSPPTGVGETQYF.

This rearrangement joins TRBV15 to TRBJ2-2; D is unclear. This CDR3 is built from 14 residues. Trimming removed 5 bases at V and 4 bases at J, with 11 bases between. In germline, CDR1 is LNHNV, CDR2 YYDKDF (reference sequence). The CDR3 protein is CATSFGSGTGELFF. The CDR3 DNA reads TGTGCCACCAGCTTCGGCTCGGGCACCGGGGAGCTGTTTTTT.

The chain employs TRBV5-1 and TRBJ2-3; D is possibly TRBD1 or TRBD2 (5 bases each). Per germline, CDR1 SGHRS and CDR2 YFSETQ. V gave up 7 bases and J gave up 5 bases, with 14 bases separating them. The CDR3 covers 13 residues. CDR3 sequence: CASRVGAGDTQYF. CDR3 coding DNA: TGCGCCAGCCGCGTCGGGGCGGGAGATACGCAGTATTTT.